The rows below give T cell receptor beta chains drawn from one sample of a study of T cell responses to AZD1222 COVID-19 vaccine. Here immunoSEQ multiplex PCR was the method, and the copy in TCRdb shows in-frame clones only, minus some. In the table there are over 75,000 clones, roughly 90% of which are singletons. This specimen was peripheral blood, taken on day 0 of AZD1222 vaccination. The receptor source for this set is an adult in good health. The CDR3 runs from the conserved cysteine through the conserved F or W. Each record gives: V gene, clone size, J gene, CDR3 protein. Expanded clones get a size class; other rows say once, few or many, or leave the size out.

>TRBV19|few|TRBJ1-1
CASSSRIGTEAFF
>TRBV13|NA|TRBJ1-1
CASSLQGLNTEAFF
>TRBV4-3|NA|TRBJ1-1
CASSREVLMNTEAFF
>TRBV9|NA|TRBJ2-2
CASSVNRLVANTGELFF
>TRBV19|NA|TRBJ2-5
CASSSGQETQYF
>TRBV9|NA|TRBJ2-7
CASSPISGRAVEQYF
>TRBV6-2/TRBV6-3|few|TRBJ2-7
CASSYSPDRAYEQYF
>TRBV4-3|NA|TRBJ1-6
CASSQDFSYNSPLHF
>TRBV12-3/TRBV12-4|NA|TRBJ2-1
CASSFWAGEQFF
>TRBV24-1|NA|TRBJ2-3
CATSDSKRGGTDTQYF
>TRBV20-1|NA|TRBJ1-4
CSASIWDKVPTNEKLFF
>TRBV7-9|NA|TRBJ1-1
CASSLSAGSYTEAFF
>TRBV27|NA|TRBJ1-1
CASSLTGQGVWNTEAFF
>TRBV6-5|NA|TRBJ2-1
CASSHIGEQFF
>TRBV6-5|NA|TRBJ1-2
CASKKGQDGGYTF
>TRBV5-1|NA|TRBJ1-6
CASSFGRGFNSPLHF
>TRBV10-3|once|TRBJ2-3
CAISGTSDSQDTQYF
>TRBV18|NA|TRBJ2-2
CASSPPRATGELFF
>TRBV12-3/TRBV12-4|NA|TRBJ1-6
CASRTNSPLHF
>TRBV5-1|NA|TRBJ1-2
CASSKRTDNYGYTF
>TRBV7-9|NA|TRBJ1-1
CASSSSANTEAFF
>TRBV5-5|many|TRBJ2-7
CASSFGQGGQQYF
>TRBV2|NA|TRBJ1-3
CASSGGGASGNTIYF
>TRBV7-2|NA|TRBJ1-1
CASSLRSGRGAFF
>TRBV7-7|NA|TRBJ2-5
CASSLDGWSGETQYF
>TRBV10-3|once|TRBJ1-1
CAISESGTSMNTEAFF
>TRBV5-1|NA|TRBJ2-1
CASSLGGLAGANEQFF
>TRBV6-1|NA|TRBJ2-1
CASSDPREWNEQFF
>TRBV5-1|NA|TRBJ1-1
CASSPRLPKTNTEAFF
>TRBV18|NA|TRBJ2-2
CASSPTGETGELFF
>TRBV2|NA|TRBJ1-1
CVSSDLVEAFF
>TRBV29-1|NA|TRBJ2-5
CSVEDNRGGQETQYF
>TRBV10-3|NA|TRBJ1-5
CAISTGNSNQPQHF
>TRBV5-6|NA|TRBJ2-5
CASSGPVGGGAETQYF
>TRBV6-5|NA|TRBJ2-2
CASSLYTGELFF
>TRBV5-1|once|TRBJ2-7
CASSASREEQYF
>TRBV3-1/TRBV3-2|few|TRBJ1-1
CASSHYFGGETEAFF
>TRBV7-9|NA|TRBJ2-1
CASSLGQGLVNEQFF